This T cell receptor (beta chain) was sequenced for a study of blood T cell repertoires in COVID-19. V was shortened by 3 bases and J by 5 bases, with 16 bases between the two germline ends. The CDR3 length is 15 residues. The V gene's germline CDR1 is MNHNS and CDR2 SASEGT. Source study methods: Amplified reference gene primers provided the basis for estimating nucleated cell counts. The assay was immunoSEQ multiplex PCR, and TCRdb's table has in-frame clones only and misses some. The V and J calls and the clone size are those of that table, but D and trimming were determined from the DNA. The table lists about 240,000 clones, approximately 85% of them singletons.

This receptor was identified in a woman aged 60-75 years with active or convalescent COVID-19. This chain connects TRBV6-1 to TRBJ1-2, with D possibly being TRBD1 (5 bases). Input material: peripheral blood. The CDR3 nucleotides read TGTGCCAGCAGTGAGGTCTATCAGGGAGGGTATGGCTACACCTTC. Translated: CASSEVYQGGYGYTF.